Shown below are 8 T cell receptor beta chains from a single sample sequenced in a study of CD4+ T cells in melanoma (dated 2022 in TCRdb). The library was produced with the immunoSEQ multiplex PCR assay. TCRdb limited this immuneACCESS table to in-frame rearrangements with V and J called. A share of clones is missing; checked studies link under half to unresolved V genes, and the rest is unexplained. Present in this sample are about 11,000 clones, approximately 68% of which were seen just once. Less than 15% of the sample lies in the top ten. The sample was cells from a culture (not recorded whether cultured in vitro). All receptors come from a human donor with melanoma.

The rearrangement links TRBV2 to TRBJ2-1, with a weak D call TRBD2 (6 bases). The ends were cut back, 7 bases at V and 0 bases at J, with 16 bases in the middle. The CDR3 loop spans 16 amino acids. The germline V gene has CDR1 SNHLY and CDR2 FYNNEI. The CDR3 region is CASTLGGVSSYNEQFF. The CDR3, as DNA: TGTGCCAGCACCCTGGGCGGGGTGAGCTCCTACAATGAGCAGTTCTTC.

V and J are TRBV27 and TRBJ2-2, with a possible D match to TRBD1 (6 bases). The V end lost 3 bases, the J end lost 5 bases, and 13 bases lay between the germline ends. The CDR3 totals 15 residues. Germline-derived CDR1 and CDR2 are MNHEY and SMNVEV (reference sequence). The CDR3 nucleotides are TGTGCCAGCAGTTTTAGCAGGGGCCTTACCGGGGAGCTGTTTTTT. It codes for CASSFSRGLTGELFF.

This clone came up a few times. The CDR3 spells CASSLDGAREKLFF. CDR3 nucleotide sequence: TGCGCCAGCAGCTTGGACGGGGCGCGGGAAAAACTGTTTTTT. The chain links TRBV5-1 to TRBJ1-4; a weak D match, TRBD1 (5 bases). This CDR3 region has 14 residues. CDR1 is SGHRS and CDR2 is YFSETQ in the germline V gene. The ends were cut back, 0 bases at V and 8 bases at J, with 11 bases in the middle.

This clone was detected only a few times. The CDR3 protein is CARGSSYGYTF. Written as DNA, the CDR3 is TGTGCTCGGGGGAGTTCCTATGGCTACACCTTC. The chain couples TRBV30 to TRBJ1-2, with D maybe TRBD1 (5 bases). The germline V gene encodes CDR1 GTSNPN and CDR2 SVGIG (reference sequence). The CDR3 is made up of 11 amino acids.

This sequence joins TRBV30 and TRBJ1-2; 8 bases fit TRBD1. V lost 4 bases and J lost 4; bases outside the gene matches: 8. Germline V gene sequence: CDR1 GTSNPN, CDR2 SVGIG (reference sequence). CDR3 size: 14 residues. CDR3 nucleotides: TGTGCCTGGAAACCCGACAGGGGAAGCTATGGCTACACCTTC. It is translated as CAWKPDRGSYGYTF.

CDR3 in amino acids: CASSLDRAGNTIYF. CDR3 bases: TGTGCCAGCAGCTTGGACAGGGCTGGAAACACCATATATTTT. The chain recombines TRBV5-6 with TRBJ1-3; D is possibly TRBD1 (6 bases). Germline V gene lookup returns CDR1 SGHDT and CDR2 YYEEEE. The CDR3 runs 14 residues. The V end lost 0 bases, the J end lost 2 bases, and 6 bases lay between the germline ends.

The table lists this clone with a few counts. The V gene is TRBV15, the J gene TRBJ1-2; 7 positions agree with TRBD1. The length of the CDR3 is 15 residues. The germline gives CDR1 LNHNV, CDR2 YYDKDF (reference sequence). The V segment lost 3 bases and the J segment 6 bases; nucleotides outside the gene matches: 10. The CDR3 DNA sequence: TGTGCCACCAGCAGCCTAGACAGGGTCGGAAATGGCTACACCTTC. Residues: CATSSLDRVGNGYTF.

This clone showed up just a few times. This rearrangement joins TRBV4-2 to TRBJ2-7; D not certain. The germline V gene encodes CDR1 LGHNA and CDR2 YNFKEQ. The ends were cut back, 4 bases at V and 0 bases at J, with 7 bases in the middle. The CDR3 runs 13 residues. Here the CDR3 DNA reads TGTGCCAGCAGCCCCTTCAGCTCCTACGAGCAGTACTTC. Translation gives CASSPFSSYEQYF.